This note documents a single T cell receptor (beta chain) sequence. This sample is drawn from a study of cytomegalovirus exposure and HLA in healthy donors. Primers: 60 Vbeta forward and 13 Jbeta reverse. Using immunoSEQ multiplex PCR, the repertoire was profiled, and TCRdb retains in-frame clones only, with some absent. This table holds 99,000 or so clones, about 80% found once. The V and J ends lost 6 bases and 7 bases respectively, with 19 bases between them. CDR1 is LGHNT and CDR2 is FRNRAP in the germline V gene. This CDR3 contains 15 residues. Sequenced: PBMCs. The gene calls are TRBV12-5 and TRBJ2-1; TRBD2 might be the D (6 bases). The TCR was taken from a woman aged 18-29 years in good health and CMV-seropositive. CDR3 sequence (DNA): TGTGCTAGTGGCCCCGGATACGGGAGCTTGAATGAGCAGTTCTTC. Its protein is CASGPGYGSLNEQFF. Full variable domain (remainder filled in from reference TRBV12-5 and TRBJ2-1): DARVTQTPRHKVTEMGQEVTMRCQPILGHNTVFWYRQTMMQGLELLAYFRNRAPLDDSGMPKDRFSAEMPDATLATLKIQPSEPRDSAVYFCASGPGYGSLNEQFFGPGTRLTVL.